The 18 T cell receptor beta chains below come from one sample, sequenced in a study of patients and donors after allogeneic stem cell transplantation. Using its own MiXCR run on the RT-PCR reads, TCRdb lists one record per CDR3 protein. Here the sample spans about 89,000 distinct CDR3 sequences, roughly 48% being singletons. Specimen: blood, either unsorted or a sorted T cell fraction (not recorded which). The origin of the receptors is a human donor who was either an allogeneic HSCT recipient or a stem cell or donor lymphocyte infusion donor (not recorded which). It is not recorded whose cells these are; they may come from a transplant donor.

In DNA form, the CDR3 reads TGTGCCAGCAGCTTACTAACCGCTTTCTTT. This translates into CASSLLTAFF. The chain recombines TRBV7-9 with TRBJ1-1; no reliable D call. This CDR3 comprises 10 residues. Germline V gene sequence: CDR1 SEHNR, CDR2 FQNEAQ (reference sequence). V was pared by 2 bases and J by 11 bases, with 6 bases between.

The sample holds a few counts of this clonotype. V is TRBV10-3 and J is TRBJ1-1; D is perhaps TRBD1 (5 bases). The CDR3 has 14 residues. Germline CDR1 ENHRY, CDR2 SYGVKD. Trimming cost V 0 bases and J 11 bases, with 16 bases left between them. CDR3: CAISESGVLGGAFF. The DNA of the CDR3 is TGTGCCATCAGTGAGTCGGGGGTCTTAGGTGGCGCTTTCTTT.

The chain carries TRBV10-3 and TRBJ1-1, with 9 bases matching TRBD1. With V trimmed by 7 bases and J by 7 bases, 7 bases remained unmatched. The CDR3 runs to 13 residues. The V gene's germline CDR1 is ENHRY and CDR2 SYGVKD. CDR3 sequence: CAITRQGVDEAFF. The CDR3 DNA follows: TGTGCCATCACCCGACAGGGGGTTGATGAAGCTTTCTTT.

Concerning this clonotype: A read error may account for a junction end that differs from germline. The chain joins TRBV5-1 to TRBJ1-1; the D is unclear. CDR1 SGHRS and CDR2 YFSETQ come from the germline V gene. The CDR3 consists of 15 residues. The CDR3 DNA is TGCGCTAGCAAGGGAATCGATGGAGGGAACACTGAAGCTTTCTTT. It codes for CASKGIDGGNTEAFF.

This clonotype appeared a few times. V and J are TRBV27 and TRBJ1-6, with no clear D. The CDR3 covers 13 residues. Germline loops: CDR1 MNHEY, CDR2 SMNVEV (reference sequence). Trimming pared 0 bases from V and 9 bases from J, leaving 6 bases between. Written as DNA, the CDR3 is TGTGCCAGCAGTTTATCCTCGGGTTCACCCCTCCACTTT. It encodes CASSLSSGSPLHF.

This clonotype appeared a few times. CDR3 bases: TGTGCCAGCAGTCCTCCGTGGGGGGAGGTCTATGGCTACACCTTC. This gives the protein CASSPPWGEVYGYTF. The chain joins TRBV12-3 or TRBV12-4 to TRBJ1-2; D might be TRBD1 (5 bases). Trimming shortened V by 5 bases and J by 4 bases, and 17 bases separated the two germline ends. The CDR3 contains 15 residues.

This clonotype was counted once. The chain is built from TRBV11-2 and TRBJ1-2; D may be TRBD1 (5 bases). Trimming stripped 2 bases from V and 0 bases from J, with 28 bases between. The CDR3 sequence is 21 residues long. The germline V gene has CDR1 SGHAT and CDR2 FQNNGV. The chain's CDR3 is CASSLSFLRRAGQTANYGYTF. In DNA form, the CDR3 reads TGTGCCAGCAGCTTAAGCTTCCTCCGCCGGGCAGGGCAAACAGCTAACTATGGCTACACCTTC. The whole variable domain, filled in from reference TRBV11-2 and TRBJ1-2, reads EAGVAQSPRYKIIEKRQSVAFWCNPISGHATLYWYQQILGQGPKLLIQFQNNGVVDDSQLPKDRFSAERLKGVDSTLKIQPAKLEDSAVYLCASSLSFLRRAGQTANYGYTFGSGTRLTVV.

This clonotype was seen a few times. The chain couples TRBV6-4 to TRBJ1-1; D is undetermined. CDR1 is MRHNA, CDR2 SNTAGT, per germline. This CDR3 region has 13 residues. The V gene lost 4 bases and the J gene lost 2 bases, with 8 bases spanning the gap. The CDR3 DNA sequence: TGTGCCAGCAGTGCGTGGCTCAACACTGAAGCTTTCTTT. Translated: CASSAWLNTEAFF.

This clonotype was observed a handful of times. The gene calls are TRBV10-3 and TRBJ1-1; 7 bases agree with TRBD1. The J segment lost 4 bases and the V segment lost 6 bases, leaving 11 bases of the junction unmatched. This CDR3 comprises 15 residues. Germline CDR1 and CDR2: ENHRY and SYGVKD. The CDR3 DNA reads TGTGCCATCAGGAAAACAGGGGAAGGGGGCACTGAAGCTTTCTTT. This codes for CAIRKTGEGGTEAFF.

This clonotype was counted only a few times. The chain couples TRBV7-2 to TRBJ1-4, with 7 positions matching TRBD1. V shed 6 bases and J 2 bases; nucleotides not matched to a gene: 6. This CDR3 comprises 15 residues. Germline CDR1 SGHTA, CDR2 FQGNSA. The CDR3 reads CASSPTGVTNEKLFF. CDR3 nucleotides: TGTGCCAGCAGTCCAACAGGGGTGACTAATGAAAAACTGTTTTTT.

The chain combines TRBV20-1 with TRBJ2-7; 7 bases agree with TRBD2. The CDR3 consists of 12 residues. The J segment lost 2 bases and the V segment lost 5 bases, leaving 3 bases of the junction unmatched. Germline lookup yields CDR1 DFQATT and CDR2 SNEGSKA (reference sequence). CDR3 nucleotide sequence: TGCAGTGCTGGGGGAGGGACCTACGAGCAGTACTTC. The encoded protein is CSAGGGTYEQYF.

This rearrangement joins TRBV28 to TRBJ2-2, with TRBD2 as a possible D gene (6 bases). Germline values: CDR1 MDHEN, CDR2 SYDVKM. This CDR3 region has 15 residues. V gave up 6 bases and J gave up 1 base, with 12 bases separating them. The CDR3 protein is CASSSTSRNTGELFF. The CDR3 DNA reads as TGTGCCAGCAGCTCCACTAGCAGGAACACCGGGGAGCTGTTTTTT.

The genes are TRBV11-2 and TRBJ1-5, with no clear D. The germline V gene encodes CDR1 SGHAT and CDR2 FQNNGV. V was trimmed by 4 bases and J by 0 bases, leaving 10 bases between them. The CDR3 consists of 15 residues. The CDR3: CASSWSEDSNQPQHF. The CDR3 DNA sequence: TGTGCCAGCAGCTGGTCGGAAGATAGCAATCAGCCCCAGCATTTT. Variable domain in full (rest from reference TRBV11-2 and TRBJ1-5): EAGVAQSPRYKIIEKRQSVAFWCNPISGHATLYWYQQILGQGPKLLIQFQNNGVVDDSQLPKDRFSAERLKGVDSTLKIQPAKLEDSAVYLCASSWSEDSNQPQHFGDGTRLSIL.

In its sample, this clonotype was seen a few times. CDR3: CSVLVRAGYTF. CDR3 in DNA: TGCAGCGTTTTAGTCAGGGCCGGCTACACCTTC. The gene calls are TRBV29-1 and TRBJ1-2; D may be TRBD1 (5 bases). The ends were cut back, 5 bases at V and 8 bases at J, with 12 bases in the middle. The V gene's germline CDR1 is SQVTM and CDR2 ANQGSEA. This CDR3 has 11 residues.

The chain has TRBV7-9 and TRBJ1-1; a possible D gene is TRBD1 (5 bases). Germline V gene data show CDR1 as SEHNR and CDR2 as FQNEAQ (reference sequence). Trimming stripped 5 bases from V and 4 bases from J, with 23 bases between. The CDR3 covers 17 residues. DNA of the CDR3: TGTGCCAGCAGCGCTCATCTTCCGGGCCTAAGGGGCACTGAAGCTTTCTTT. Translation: CASSAHLPGLRGTEAFF. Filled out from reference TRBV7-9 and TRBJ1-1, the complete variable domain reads DTGVSQNPRHKITKRGQNVTFRCDPISEHNRLYWYRQTLGQGPEFLTYFQNEAQLEKSRLLSDRFSAERPKGSFSTLEIQRTEQGDSAMYLCASSAHLPGLRGTEAFFGQGTRLTVV.

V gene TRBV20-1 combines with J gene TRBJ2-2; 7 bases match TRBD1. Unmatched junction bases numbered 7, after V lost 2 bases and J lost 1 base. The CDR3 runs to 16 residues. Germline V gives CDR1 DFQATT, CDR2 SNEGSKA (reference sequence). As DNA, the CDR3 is TGCAGTGCTAGAAATCTCAGGACAGGGAACACCGGGGAGCTGTTTTTT. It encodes CSARNLRTGNTGELFF.

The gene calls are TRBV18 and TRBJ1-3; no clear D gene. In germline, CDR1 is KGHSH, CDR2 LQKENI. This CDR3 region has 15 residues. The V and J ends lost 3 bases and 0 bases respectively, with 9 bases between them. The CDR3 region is CASSPRTYSGNTIYF. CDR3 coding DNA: TGTGCCAGCTCACCTCGGACCTACTCTGGAAACACCATATATTTT.

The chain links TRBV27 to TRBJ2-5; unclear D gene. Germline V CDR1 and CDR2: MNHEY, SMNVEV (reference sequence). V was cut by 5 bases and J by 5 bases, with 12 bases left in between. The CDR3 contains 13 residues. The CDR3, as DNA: TGTGCCAGCAGTCTCCCGATAGTGGAGACCCAGTACTTC. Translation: CASSLPIVETQYF.